This is a list of T cell receptor beta chains from one sample in a study of cytomegalovirus exposure and HLA in healthy donors. Produced via immunoSEQ multiplex PCR; TCRdb's table is partial and in-frame only. Found here are about 160,000 clones, about three quarters of them singletons; the top ten hold approximately 2%. The source material was PBMCs. The source of these receptors is a female donor in good health and CMV-seronegative. Both conserved end residues are part of each CDR3. The D gene is left open where the match is weak. Size is omitted from some rows. Given values are once, few, many or a class for expanded clones.

TRBV7-6	TRBD2	TRBJ2-1	NA	TGTGCCAGCAGCTTAGGGGGGACTCGGAGGACTAGCGTACGCTCCTACAATGAGCAGTTCTTC	CASSLGGTRRTSVRSYNEQFF
TRBV6-6	NA	TRBJ1-1	NA	TGTGCCAGCAGACAGCTGAACACTGAAGCTTTCTTT	CASRQLNTEAFF
TRBV2	NA	TRBJ2-1	NA	TGTGCCAGCAGTCTCAGGGTGGGCAATGAGCAGTTCTTC	CASSLRVGNEQFF
TRBV4-1	NA	TRBJ2-2	once	TGCGCCAGCAGCCAAGATGTGAGAGGGATCGGCGCCGGGGAGCTGTTTTTT	CASSQDVRGIGAGELFF
TRBV6-5	NA	TRBJ1-1	NA	TGTGCCAGCAGTTACGAGTGGAACACTGAAGCTTTCTTT	CASSYEWNTEAFF
TRBV5-1	TRBD1	TRBJ1-1	NA	TGCGCCAGCAGCTTGAACAGGGGAACCAACACTGAAGCTTTCTTT	CASSLNRGTNTEAFF
TRBV6-6	TRBD1	TRBJ1-6	NA	TGTGCCAGCAGTTTTCAGGGACAGGGAAATTCACCCCTCCACTTT	CASSFQGQGNSPLHF
TRBV4-1	TRBD2	TRBJ2-5	NA	TGCGCCAGCAGCCAAGATAGACGTGGCGGGGGGGCCGTCCAGACCCAGTACTTC	CASSQDRRGGGAVQTQYF
TRBV5-1	TRBD1	TRBJ1-2	NA	TGCGCCTGGGGACAGGGGGCGGAGGCCGGCTACACCTTC	CAWGQGAEAGYTF
TRBV5-1	TRBD1	TRBJ2-5	NA	TGCGCCAGCAGCACGGGACAGGGGATGGGAGAGACCCAGTACTTC	CASSTGQGMGETQYF
TRBV5-1	TRBD1	TRBJ2-7	NA	TGCGCCAGCAGCCCCGGGGACAGGCAAGTCAACGAGCAGTACTTC	CASSPGDRQVNEQYF
TRBV7-9	TRBD1	TRBJ1-5	NA	TGTTCCAGCAGCTTAACCCGAGGGACAGGGGACAATCAGCCCCAGCATTTT	CSSSLTRGTGDNQPQHF